The rows below give T cell receptor beta chains drawn from one sample of a study of T cells in Graves' hyperthyroidism and ophthalmopathy. TCRdb re-analysed the multiplex PCR reads in MiXCR, keeping a single row per CDR3 protein. The sample consists of under 400,000 distinct CDR3 sequences, 15% to 17% of them appearing once. Sequenced sample: blood. All receptors derive from a woman in her late teens or twenties with Graves' hyperthyroidism that later progressed to Graves' ophthalmopathy. Each CDR3 is given with its conserved first and last residue. A D gene is named only where the DNA matches it firmly. Size values are once, few and many counts, or a class for expanded clones, and some rows have none.

v_gene: TRBV4-2; j_gene: TRBJ1-2; d_gene: .; abundance: few; CDR3aa: CASSQDLGAGNYGYTF; CDR3nt: TGTGCCAGCAGCCAAGATCTGGGGGCAGGGAACTATGGCTACACCTTC
v_gene: TRBV20-1; j_gene: TRBJ1-1; d_gene: TRBD1; abundance: many; CDR3aa: CRPGQGNTEAFF; CDR3nt: TGCAGACCGGGACAGGGTAACACTGAAGCTTTCTTT
v_gene: TRBV6-1; j_gene: TRBJ2-2; d_gene: .; abundance: many; CDR3aa: CASSFTPGELFF; CDR3nt: TGTGCCAGCAGCTTTACTCCCGGGGAGCTGTTTTTT
v_gene: TRBV30; j_gene: TRBJ1-1; d_gene: .; abundance: many; CDR3aa: CAWTRGTEAFF; CDR3nt: TGTGCCTGGACTAGGGGTACTGAAGCTTTCTTT
v_gene: TRBV7-9; j_gene: TRBJ2-7; d_gene: TRBD2; abundance: .; CDR3aa: CASSLDRGRVSYEQYF; CDR3nt: TGTGCCAGCAGCTTAGACCGCGGGAGGGTCTCCTACGAGCAGTACTTC
v_gene: TRBV6-1; j_gene: TRBJ2-2; d_gene: .; abundance: .; CDR3aa: CASDLGAGTGELFF; CDR3nt: TGTGCCAGCGATTTGGGGGCGGGGACCGGGGAGCTGTTTTTT
v_gene: TRBV12-3/TRBV12-4; j_gene: TRBJ2-1; d_gene: TRBD2; abundance: many; CDR3aa: CASSLRAGLRYNEQFF; CDR3nt: TGTGCCAGCAGCCTCCGGGCGGGACTAAGGTACAATGAGCAGTTCTTC
v_gene: TRBV27; j_gene: TRBJ2-3; d_gene: TRBD2; abundance: many; CDR3aa: CASSPGTSGRDGTDTQYF; CDR3nt: TGTGCCAGCAGTCCAGGGACTAGCGGGAGGGATGGCACAGATACGCAGTATTTT
v_gene: TRBV28; j_gene: TRBJ2-1; d_gene: TRBD2; abundance: many; CDR3aa: CASSSPRTSGSILLSKDEQFF; CDR3nt: TGTGCCAGCAGTTCGCCGCGGACTAGCGGGAGTATTTTGTTGTCGAAGGATGAGCAGTTCTTC
v_gene: TRBV3-1; j_gene: TRBJ2-1; d_gene: TRBD2; abundance: .; CDR3aa: CASSRLAGVAYNEQFF; CDR3nt: TGTGCCAGCAGCCGGCTAGCGGGAGTGGCCTACAATGAGCAGTTCTTC
v_gene: TRBV2; j_gene: TRBJ2-7; d_gene: .; abundance: many; CDR3aa: CASSDATPYEQYF; CDR3nt: TGTGCCAGCAGTGACGCCACCCCCTACGAGCAGTACTTC
v_gene: TRBV9; j_gene: TRBJ2-5; d_gene: .; abundance: many; CDR3aa: CASSVGQTAQETQYF; CDR3nt: TGTGCCAGCAGCGTGGGGCAAACAGCCCAAGAGACCCAGTACTTC
v_gene: TRBV18; j_gene: TRBJ2-3; d_gene: .; abundance: many; CDR3aa: CASSAEDFPTGTQYF; CDR3nt: TGTGCCAGCTCAGCGGAAGACTTCCCGACGGGCACGCAGTATTTT
v_gene: TRBV5-1; j_gene: TRBJ2-1; d_gene: .; abundance: few; CDR3aa: CAGSLDVGLNEQFF; CDR3nt: TGCGCCGGCAGCTTGGATGTGGGCCTCAATGAGCAGTTCTTC
v_gene: TRBV2; j_gene: TRBJ1-3; d_gene: TRBD1; abundance: few; CDR3aa: CASSVKGAANTIYF; CDR3nt: TGTGCCAGCAGTGTGAAGGGGGCTGCAAACACCATATATTTT
v_gene: TRBV7-8; j_gene: TRBJ1-3; d_gene: TRBD1; abundance: .; CDR3aa: CASSPARTGGISGNTIYF; CDR3nt: TGTGCCAGCAGCCCAGCCCGGACAGGTGGTATCTCTGGAAACACCATATATTTT
v_gene: TRBV24-1; j_gene: TRBJ2-7; d_gene: .; abundance: .; CDR3aa: CATSADSYEQYF; CDR3nt: TGTGCCACCAGCGCTGACTCCTACGAGCAGTACTTC
v_gene: TRBV5-1; j_gene: TRBJ2-7; d_gene: .; abundance: few; CDR3aa: CASSLGWDKYEQYF; CDR3nt: TGCGCCAGCAGCTTGGGATGGGACAAATACGAGCAGTACTTC
v_gene: TRBV7-9; j_gene: TRBJ2-7; d_gene: .; abundance: many; CDR3aa: CASSLSWGLGSNEQYF; CDR3nt: TGTGCCAGCAGCTTAAGTTGGGGCCTAGGGTCAAACGAGCAGTACTTC
v_gene: TRBV19; j_gene: TRBJ1-1; d_gene: TRBD1; abundance: few; CDR3aa: CASNHRGSEAFF; CDR3nt: TGTGCCAGTAACCACAGGGGCTCTGAAGCTTTCTTT
v_gene: TRBV5-1; j_gene: TRBJ1-2; d_gene: .; abundance: many; CDR3aa: CASSPEGTHGYTF; CDR3nt: TGCGCCAGCAGCCCCGAGGGGACCCATGGCTACACCTTC
v_gene: TRBV4-1; j_gene: TRBJ1-3; d_gene: .; abundance: once; CDR3aa: CASSQGRRLSSGNTIYF; CDR3nt: TGCGCCAGCAGCCAAGGAAGAAGGCTTTCCTCTGGAAACACCATATATTTT
v_gene: TRBV19; j_gene: TRBJ2-1; d_gene: .; abundance: many; CDR3aa: CASSTPGAGAYNEQFF; CDR3nt: TGTGCCAGTAGTACCCCGGGGGCGGGAGCCTACAATGAGCAGTTCTTC
v_gene: TRBV7-6; j_gene: TRBJ2-2; d_gene: .; abundance: .; CDR3aa: CASSPGRAPGELFF; CDR3nt: TGTGCCAGCAGCCCTGGACGGGCCCCCGGGGAGCTGTTTTTT
v_gene: TRBV12-3/TRBV12-4; j_gene: TRBJ2-7; d_gene: TRBD1; abundance: many; CDR3aa: CASSFRRGGQGANEQYF; CDR3nt: TGTGCCAGCAGTTTCAGGCGAGGGGGACAGGGGGCTAACGAGCAGTACTTC
v_gene: TRBV29-1; j_gene: TRBJ2-3; d_gene: .; abundance: many; CDR3aa: CSVGAAMPSTDTQYF; CDR3nt: TGCAGCGTTGGTGCGGCAATGCCTAGCACAGATACGCAGTATTTT
v_gene: TRBV5-1; j_gene: TRBJ2-3; d_gene: TRBD2; abundance: .; CDR3aa: CASSPREKDTQYF; CDR3nt: TGTGCCAGCAGCCCGCGGGAGAAAGATACGCAGTATTTT
v_gene: TRBV3-1; j_gene: TRBJ2-1; d_gene: .; abundance: many; CDR3aa: CASSPGVSYNEQFF; CDR3nt: TGTGCCAGCAGCCCAGGGGTCTCCTACAATGAGCAGTTCTTC